Each of the 31 T cell receptor beta chains below was sequenced from the same sample in a study of blood T cell repertoires in COVID-19. The assay was immunoSEQ multiplex PCR, and TCRdb's table has in-frame clones only and misses some. The data show tens of thousands of clones, 92% seen once. Sequencing used peripheral blood. The receptors stem from a human donor in a cohort sampled during active COVID-19.

The rearrangement joins TRBV27 to TRBJ2-1, with TRBD1 identical over 10 bases. Germline CDR1 is MNHEY and CDR2 is SMNVEV (reference sequence). CDR3 length: 13 amino acids. The V gene end was trimmed by 2 bases and the J gene end by 16 bases; junction bases not matched to a gene: 8. The CDR3 spells CASSLGDWDRGFF. The CDR3 DNA follows: TGTGCCAGCAGTTTAGGAGATTGGGACAGGGGATTCTTC.

The rearrangement uses TRBV24-1 and TRBJ1-2, with no clear D. The germline V gene encodes CDR1 KGHDR and CDR2 SFDVKD. The CDR3 loop spans 12 amino acids. V lost 3 bases, J lost 5 bases, and 6 bases lay in between. The CDR3 region is CATSDKRYGYTF. The CDR3 DNA reads as TGTGCCACCAGTGATAAGAGGTATGGCTACACCTTC.

The chain has TRBV28 and TRBJ2-2; D possibly corresponds to TRBD2 (5 bases). CDR3 length: 12 amino acids. Deletions cut 10 bases from V and 6 bases from J, with 12 bases between. Germline CDR1 MDHEN, CDR2 SYDVKM. The CDR3 coding sequence is TGTGCCACTGGACTGTCCGCCGGGGAGCTGTTTTTT. It encodes CATGLSAGELFF.

The CDR3 here is CASRTRRAGGTLDTQYF. The CDR3 bases are TGTGCCAGCAGAACCCGGAGGGCAGGGGGTACTTTAGATACGCAGTATTTT. The chain carries TRBV28 and TRBJ2-3; weak D call: TRBD1 (7 bases). The CDR3 totals 17 residues. V was trimmed by 6 bases and J by 5 bases, leaving 24 bases between them. Germline assignment: CDR1 MDHEN and CDR2 SYDVKM.

This CDR3 is CASSNLAGYNEQFF. CDR3 nucleotide sequence: TGTGCCAGTAGTAACCTAGCGGGTTACAATGAGCAGTTCTTC. The chain employs TRBV19 and TRBJ2-1, with 8 bases identical to TRBD2. After removal of 4 bases from V and 4 bases from J, the junction contained 3 bases not matched to a gene. The length of the CDR3 is 14 residues. Germline values: CDR1 LNHDA, CDR2 SQIVND (reference sequence).

The chain links TRBV13 to TRBJ2-7; 10 positions agree with TRBD1. Germline lookup yields CDR1 PRHDT and CDR2 FYEKMQ (reference sequence). This CDR3 spans 14 amino acids. V was pared by 3 bases and J by 4 bases, with 3 bases of the junction left unmatched. The CDR3 nucleotides are TGTGCCAGCAGCTTCGGGACAGGGGTGTACGAGCAGTACTTC. Its translation is CASSFGTGVYEQYF. The variable domain in full, completed from reference TRBV13 and TRBJ2-7, reads AAGVIQSPRHLIKEKRETATLKCYPIPRHDTVYWYQQGPGQDPQFLISFYEKMQSDKGSIPDRFSAQQFSDYHSELNMSSLELGDSALYFCASSFGTGVYEQYFGPGTRLTVT.

This clone showed up just once. DNA for the CDR3: TGTGCCAGCAGCTTAGCCGGGACAGGGAAGTCCTACGAGCAGTACTTC. Amino acids: CASSLAGTGKSYEQYF. The V and J genes are TRBV7-2 and TRBJ2-7; 9 bases are a match to TRBD1. The CDR3 consists of 16 residues. Trimming at V came to 0 bases and at J to 1 base, leaving 4 bases not matched to a gene. Germline V CDR1 and CDR2: SGHTA, FQGNSA.

J is TRBJ1-3 and V is TRBV7-9; D remains ambiguous. The CDR3 runs 16 residues. V dropped 6 bases and J dropped 0 bases, with 15 bases sitting between them. Per germline, CDR1 SEHNR and CDR2 FQNEAQ (reference sequence). This chain's CDR3 is CASRPKFRGSGNTIYF. The CDR3 nucleotides are TGTGCCAGCAGACCTAAATTCCGGGGCTCTGGAAACACCATATATTTT.

The chain joins TRBV7-2 to TRBJ2-7, with D tentatively TRBD1 (6 bases). Trimming stripped 4 bases from V and 2 bases from J, with 12 bases between. CDR3 length equals 14 residues. The germline gives CDR1 SGHTA, CDR2 FQGNSA. CDR3 sequence reads: CASSYMTGTYEQYF. DNA for the CDR3: TGTGCCAGCAGCTACATGACAGGAACCTACGAGCAGTACTTC.

This chain joins TRBV6-5 and TRBJ1-1, with D unresolved. Trimming shortened V by 7 bases and J by 5 bases, and 14 bases separated the two germline ends. Germline V gives CDR1 MNHEY, CDR2 SVGAGI. The CDR3 has 13 amino acids. In DNA, the CDR3 is TGTGCCAGCATCCTCACCCGAGGGACTGAAGCTTTCTTT. Encoded protein: CASILTRGTEAFF.

The V and J genes are TRBV12-3 or TRBV12-4 and TRBJ2-5; 7 bases map to TRBD1. The CDR3 spans 13 residues. V lost 6 bases and J lost 4; bases outside the gene matches: 5. CDR3 DNA: TGTGCCAGCAGAAGTAGGGACAGAGAGACCCAGTACTTC. It specifies CASRSRDRETQYF.

This chain links TRBV4-1 with TRBJ2-2; tentatively, D is TRBD1 (5 bases). V was trimmed by 2 bases and J by 5 bases, leaving 15 bases between them. This CDR3 is 16 amino acids long. Germline assignment: CDR1 MGHRA and CDR2 YSYEKL. This chain's CDR3 is CASSQLRTLPTGELFF. The CDR3 region has the DNA TGCGCCAGCAGCCAATTACGGACACTTCCGACCGGGGAGCTGTTTTTT.

This chain uses TRBV5-1 with TRBJ2-5; TRBD2 matches 7 bases. Looked up from germline, CDR1 is SGHRS and CDR2 is YFSETQ. J gave up 1 base and V 0 bases, and 6 bases lay outside the gene matches. This CDR3 comprises 16 residues. The CDR3 loop is CASSLGLAPLQETQYF. The DNA for the CDR3 is TGCGCCAGCAGCTTGGGACTAGCTCCCCTCCAAGAGACCCAGTACTTC. Combining the CDR3 with reference TRBV5-1 and TRBJ2-5 gives the whole variable domain KAGVTQTPRYLIKTRGQQVTLSCSPISGHRSVSWYQQTPGQGLQFLFEYFSETQRNKGNFPGRFSGRQFSNSRSEMNVSTLELGDSALYLCASSLGLAPLQETQYFGPGTRLLVL.

The rearrangement links TRBV19 to TRBJ2-2, with 8 bases identical to TRBD1. The junction had 3 bases not matched to a gene; V was cut back by 4 bases and J by 5 bases. Germline CDR1 reads LNHDA; CDR2 reads SQIVND (reference sequence). The CDR3 runs 14 residues. The CDR3 sequence: CASSTGGRTGELFF. The CDR3 nucleotides are TGTGCCAGTAGTACAGGGGGCAGGACCGGGGAGCTGTTTTTT.

V and J are TRBV19 and TRBJ2-1; 9 bases map to TRBD2. This CDR3 contains 20 residues. The V and J ends lost 6 bases and 0 bases, in that order; junction bases with no gene match: 18. The germline gives CDR1 LNHDA, CDR2 SQIVND (reference sequence). The CDR3 loop is CASRPPPSAGGASSYNEQFF. The CDR3 bases are TGTGCCAGTAGACCGCCCCCTTCTGCGGGGGGGGCCAGCTCCTACAATGAGCAGTTCTTC.

The genes are TRBV9 and TRBJ1-1; no definite D call. The V gene lost 4 bases and the J gene lost 6 bases, with 10 bases spanning the gap. CDR1 is SGDLS and CDR2 is YYNGEE in the germline V gene. CDR3 size: 12 residues. The CDR3 here is CASSPSSAEAFF. DNA for the CDR3: TGTGCCAGCAGCCCGTCCTCCGCTGAAGCTTTCTTT.

The chain couples TRBV7-9 to TRBJ1-5; 7 positions match TRBD1. This CDR3 comprises 19 residues. The germline V gene has CDR1 SEHNR and CDR2 FQNEAQ (reference sequence). With V trimmed by 1 base and J by 5 bases, 17 bases remained unmatched. This CDR3 is CASSLGDLRGREGDQPQHF. CDR3 nucleotide sequence: TGTGCCAGCAGCTTAGGAGACCTAAGGGGGCGTGAAGGCGATCAGCCCCAGCATTTT. The variable domain in full, completed from reference TRBV7-9 and TRBJ1-5, reads DTGVSQNPRHKITKRGQNVTFRCDPISEHNRLYWYRQTLGQGPEFLTYFQNEAQLEKSRLLSDRFSAERPKGSFSTLEIQRTEQGDSAMYLCASSLGDLRGREGDQPQHFGDGTRLSIL.

The chain couples TRBV7-2 to TRBJ2-1, with D possibly TRBD2 on 6 matching bases. Germline V gives CDR1 SGHTA, CDR2 FQGNSA. The CDR3 is made up of 15 amino acids. Trimming cost V 5 bases and J 4 bases, with 15 bases left between them. The CDR3 DNA reads TGTGCCAGCAGCCGTACACGGGAGCCGTACAATGAGCAGTTCTTC. Its translation is CASSRTREPYNEQFF.

This clone showed up just once. The CDR3 DNA reads TGTGCCAGCAGCCAAGTCATGACAGGGGCCTCAAAGGCGGAGGGCTACACCTTC. Its protein is CASSQVMTGASKAEGYTF. The chain employs TRBV3-1 (or the pseudogene TRBV3-2) and TRBJ1-2, with 8 bases fitting TRBD1. Trimming at V came to 1 base and at J to 8 bases, leaving 18 bases not matched to a gene. The germline gives CDR1 LGHDT, CDR2 YNNKEL (reference sequence). The CDR3 length is 18 residues.

The gene calls are TRBV20-1 and TRBJ2-3, with 13 bases lining up with TRBD2. The CDR3 length is 20 residues. V lost 3 bases and J lost 3; bases outside the gene matches: 18. The V gene's germline CDR1 is DFQATT and CDR2 SNEGSKA (reference sequence). CDR3 protein: CSASIWGAGLAGEGTDTQYF. As DNA, the CDR3 is TGCAGTGCTAGTATATGGGGGGCTGGACTAGCGGGAGAAGGAACAGATACGCAGTATTTT.

This clone was counted a single time. The chain combines TRBV16 with TRBJ2-7; weak D call: TRBD1 (6 bases). Deletions cut 0 bases from V and 0 bases from J, with 12 bases between. Germline-derived CDR1 and CDR2 are KGHSY and FQNENV. This CDR3 is built from 16 residues. The CDR3 sequence is CASSQSPGHPSYEQYF. The DNA for the CDR3 is TGTGCCAGCAGCCAATCACCGGGACACCCCTCCTACGAGCAGTACTTC. Variable domain in full (rest from reference TRBV16 and TRBJ2-7): GEEVAQTPKHLVRGEGQKAKLYCAPIKGHSYVFWYQQVLKNEFKFLISFQNENVFDETGMPKERFSAKCLPNSPCSLEIQATKLEDSAVYFCASSQSPGHPSYEQYFGPGTRLTVT.

This clone was observed a handful of times. The chain combines TRBV6-2 or TRBV6-3 with TRBJ1-5; D might be TRBD1 (5 bases). The germline V and J ends were trimmed by 6 bases and 8 bases, with 14 bases remaining between them. The CDR3 has 13 residues. CDR1 is MNHEY, CDR2 SVGEGT, per germline. The CDR3 reads CASSPRGWEPQHF. The CDR3 DNA follows: TGTGCCAGCAGCCCCCGGGGGTGGGAGCCCCAGCATTTT.

The V call is TRBV10-3, the J call TRBJ1-2; tentative D call: TRBD1 (6 bases). CDR3 size: 15 residues. Germline CDR1 ENHRY, CDR2 SYGVKD. The germline V and J ends were trimmed by 0 bases and 4 bases, with 12 bases remaining between them. Written as DNA, the CDR3 is TGTGCCATCAGTGAGTCGGGGCACAGGGTCTATGGCTACACCTTC. Its protein product is CAISESGHRVYGYTF.

The rearrangement uses TRBV6-2 or TRBV6-3 and TRBJ2-3, with D possibly matching TRBD2 (6 bases). The germline V and J ends were trimmed by 5 bases and 1 base, with 19 bases remaining between them. There are 17 residues in the CDR3. Germline-derived CDR1 and CDR2 are MNHEY and SVGEGT. This chain's CDR3 is CASSTTGTPARTDTQYF. The CDR3 DNA reads TGTGCCAGCAGTACCACCGGGACTCCAGCCCGCACAGATACGCAGTATTTT.

The V gene is TRBV14, the J gene TRBJ1-3, with D possibly being TRBD1 (6 bases). V was trimmed by 1 base and J by 1 base, leaving 14 bases between them. The CDR3 is 17 amino acids. Germline CDR1 reads SGHDN; CDR2 reads FVKESK. The CDR3 nucleotides read TGTGCCAGCAGCCAAGGGTGGACAGATTCGTCTGGAAACACCATATATTTT. Translation gives CASSQGWTDSSGNTIYF.

The genes are TRBV9 and TRBJ1-3; D gene ambiguous. Germline CDR1 SGDLS, CDR2 YYNGEE. The CDR3 totals 14 residues. V lost 0 bases, J lost 0 bases, and 4 bases lay in between. The CDR3 nucleotides read TGTGCCAGCAGCGTAGCCGTCTCTGGAAACACCATATATTTT. Amino acids: CASSVAVSGNTIYF.

The chain is built from TRBV7-9 and TRBJ2-3, with 7 bases lining up with TRBD1. With V trimmed by 1 base and J by 0 bases, 4 bases remained unmatched. The CDR3 is 16 amino acids. Germline V gene sequence: CDR1 SEHNR, CDR2 FQNEAQ (reference sequence). The CDR3 protein is CASSLGDRGSTDTQYF. In DNA, the CDR3 is TGTGCCAGCAGCTTAGGGGACAGAGGAAGCACAGATACGCAGTATTTT.

This chain uses TRBV5-1 with TRBJ2-2; tentative D call: TRBD2 (6 bases). Germline assignment: CDR1 SGHRS and CDR2 YFSETQ. This CDR3 has 14 amino acids. Between the trimmed V and J ends, which lost 1 base and 5 bases, there was a span of 9 bases. Here the CDR3 reads CASSLNGGTGELFF. In nucleotides, the CDR3 is TGCGCCAGCAGCTTGAATGGGGGGACCGGGGAGCTGTTTTTT.

The rearrangement links TRBV5-8 to TRBJ2-1; the match to TRBD2 covers 12 bases. Trimming at V came to 4 bases and at J to 6 bases, leaving 8 bases not matched to a gene. This CDR3 has 16 amino acids. Germline CDR1 is SGHTS and CDR2 is YDEGEE. The CDR3 DNA is TGTGCCAGCAGCCACCGACTAGCGGGGGACATCAATGAGCAGTTCTTC. It yields the protein CASSHRLAGDINEQFF.

The chain uses TRBV27 and TRBJ1-6, with D possibly matching TRBD1 (6 bases). Per germline, CDR1 MNHEY and CDR2 SMNVEV (reference sequence). The CDR3 runs to 16 residues. Deletions cut 6 bases from V and 0 bases from J, with 12 bases between. The CDR3 protein is CASSFQGNSYNSPLHF. The CDR3 DNA is TGTGCCAGCAGCTTTCAGGGGAACTCCTATAATTCACCCCTCCACTTT.

This clone was seen only a few times. V usage is TRBV30 and J usage is TRBJ1-2; TRBD1 agrees at 8 bases. Germline V gene sequence: CDR1 GTSNPN, CDR2 SVGIG (reference sequence). The V segment lost 2 bases and the J segment 13 bases; nucleotides outside the gene matches: 6. This CDR3 region has 11 residues. CDR3 DNA: TGTGCCTGGAGTCTTCCGACAGGGGCCACCTTC. Its protein is CAWSLPTGATF. Complete variable domain (other parts from reference TRBV30 and TRBJ1-2): SQTIHQWPATLVQPVGSPLSLECTVEGTSNPNLYWYRQAAGRGLQLLFYSVGIGQISSEVPQNLSASRPQDRQFILSSKKLLLSDSGFYLCAWSLPTGATFGSGTRLTVV.